This is a list of T cell receptor beta chains from one sample in a study of Graves' ophthalmopathy and Graves' hyperthyroidism. TCRdb used MiXCR to reprocess the multiplex PCR reads, holding one entry per CDR3 protein. The sample shows around 520,000 distinct CDR3 sequences, 39% of them seen only once. Material for sequencing was peripheral blood or thyroid tissue (not recorded which). These receptors originate from an adult man with Graves' hyperthyroidism. Each CDR3 is given with its conserved first and last residue. A D gene is named only where the DNA matches it firmly. Clone size appears in some rows only: once, few, many, or a class for an expanded clone.

J,V,size,D,DNA,CDR3
TRBJ2-6,TRBV12-5,.,.,TGTGCTTCTAGGCTCTCTGGGGCCGACGTCCTGACTTTC,CASRLSGADVLTF
TRBJ2-7,TRBV9,many,.,TGTGCCAGCAGCCCAAGACAAGCCTTCGGGGAGCAGTACTTC,CASSPRQAFGEQYF
TRBJ2-3,TRBV10-3,.,TRBD2,TGTGCCATCAGCAATGCCCAAGCGGGAGCAGATACGCAGTATTTT,CAISNAQAGADTQYF
TRBJ1-1,TRBV12-3/TRBV12-4,many,.,TGTGCCAGCAGTTTAATGGGCGGAGTCGTTGAAGCTTTCTTT,CASSLMGGVVEAFF
TRBJ1-5,TRBV19,.,TRBD1,TGTGCACTTGGACAGGGAGGTCAGCCCCAGCATTTT,CALGQGGQPQHF
TRBJ1-2,TRBV6-6,many,.,TGTGCCAGCAGTTTGGCGACCTATGGCTACACCTTC,CASSLATYGYTF
TRBJ2-7,TRBV5-1,many,TRBD2,TGCGCCAGCAGCTTGATGGCTAGCGGGAGAGGCATTGGCGAGCAGTACTTC,CASSLMASGRGIGEQYF
TRBJ1-4,TRBV12-3/TRBV12-4,.,.,TGTGCCAGCAGCCCCCGTCGGGGGGCTAGTGAAAAACTGTTTTTT,CASSPRRGASEKLFF
TRBJ1-1,TRBV24-1,.,TRBD1,TGTGCCACCAGGGGACAGGGGTTAGGGGAAGCTTTCTTT,CATRGQGLGEAFF
TRBJ2-7,TRBV6-5,many,.,TGTGCCACCCGGGACTTTTCCTACGAGCAGTACTTC,CATRDFSYEQYF
TRBJ1-1,TRBV7-8,many,.,TGTGCCAGCAGCTTTAATCGGGGGCTGATGAACACTGAAGCTTTCTTT,CASSFNRGLMNTEAFF
TRBJ2-5,TRBV4-1,.,.,TGCGCCAGCAGCCAAAAAGGGCAAGAGACCCAGTACTTC,CASSQKGQETQYF
TRBJ1-5,TRBV5-6,.,TRBD1,TGTGCCAGCAGCTTTCAGGGGGCCCCTAGGGATCAGCCCCAGCATTTT,CASSFQGAPRDQPQHF
TRBJ1-2,TRBV29-1,.,TRBD1,TGCAGCGTTGAAGAACGGGTTGGGACAGGGAGGAAGCTTAACTATGGCTACACCTTC,CSVEERVGTGRKLNYGYTF
TRBJ2-7,TRBV9,once,TRBD1,TGTGCCAGCAGCGTCGATCGGGGACAGGGTCGTAATGAGCAGTACTTC,CASSVDRGQGRNEQYF
TRBJ2-5,TRBV20-1,many,TRBD2,TGCAGTGCAAGGACTAGCGGGAAAGAGACCCAGTACTTC,CSARTSGKETQYF
TRBJ1-2,TRBV4-2,many,.,TGTGCCAGCAGCCAAGATCTAGCGCAGGGATTTACCTTC,CASSQDLAQGFTF
TRBJ2-5,TRBV25-1,.,TRBD2,TGTGCCAGCAGCCCGGGGGGGTTGGGACAGACCCAGTACTTC,CASSPGGLGQTQYF
TRBJ1-6,TRBV14,.,TRBD1,TGTGCCAGCAGCCCCTTGGGACAGGGGGTAACACCCCTCCACTTT,CASSPLGQGVTPLHF
TRBJ1-4,TRBV18,once,.,TGTGCCAGCTCACAGGAGGGCTTGGGACAACTGTTTTTT,CASSQEGLGQLFF
TRBJ1-5,TRBV27,.,.,TGTGCCAGCAGTTTACTCCCCCAGGGTAGCAATCAGCCCCAGCATTTT,CASSLLPQGSNQPQHF
TRBJ2-7,TRBV15,many,TRBD1,TGTGCCACCAGCAGATTGGCCCAATTGACAGGGTCCGCTGGGCAGTACTTC,CATSRLAQLTGSAGQYF
TRBJ2-2,TRBV2,.,.,TGTGCCAGCTCCGAGGGGGATTTCGGGGAGCTGTTTTTT,CASSEGDFGELFF
TRBJ1-1,TRBV20-1,many,.,TGCAGTGCTAGAGATATACGACAGAACACTGAAGCTTTCTTT,CSARDIRQNTEAFF
TRBJ2-2,TRBV20-1,few,TRBD2,TGCAGTGCTAGAGATTCGAATAGCGGGAGTGGGACCGGGGAGCTGTTTTTT,CSARDSNSGSGTGELFF
TRBJ1-4,TRBV12-3/TRBV12-4,.,.,TGTGCCAGCAGTCCCGCGGGGAGGAATGAAAAACTGTTTTTT,CASSPAGRNEKLFF
TRBJ2-5,TRBV18,few,TRBD2,TGTGCCAGCTCACCATACGGTAGCGGGAAAGTTGGAGAGACCCAGTACTTC,CASSPYGSGKVGETQYF
TRBJ1-5,TRBV19,many,TRBD1,TGTGCCAGTAGTATAGGGAACAGGGGGGTTAGCAATCAGCCCCAGCATTTT,CASSIGNRGVSNQPQHF
TRBJ2-7,TRBV10-2,many,TRBD1,TGCGCCAGCAGTGAGCGGACAGGGAACTACTACGAGCAGTACTTC,CASSERTGNYYEQYF
TRBJ1-2,TRBV7-9,many,.,TGTGCCAGCACCCCGGACGGATTCTATGGCTACACCTTC,CASTPDGFYGYTF
TRBJ2-5,TRBV20-1,many,.,TGCAGTGCTCACCGGCCCCAAGAGACCCAGTACTTC,CSAHRPQETQYF
TRBJ1-4,TRBV7-9,few,.,TGTGCCAGCAGCTCAGAATGGTGGGGTCAAGAAAAACTGTTTTTT,CASSSEWWGQEKLFF
TRBJ1-2,TRBV7-8,few,.,TGTGCCAGCAGTGAGGCCCTGGGACGGTCTGCCTATGGCTACACCTTC,CASSEALGRSAYGYTF
TRBJ2-7,TRBV7-9,.,TRBD2,TGTGCCAGCAGTTACAACCGGGAGGGTCGGTCCTACGAGCAGTACTTC,CASSYNREGRSYEQYF
TRBJ1-2,TRBV20-1,few,.,TGCAGTGCTAGAGAACAGGAGTTTAACTATGGCTACACCTTC,CSAREQEFNYGYTF
TRBJ2-2,TRBV12-5,.,TRBD2,TGTGCTAGTGGTTTGGTACGGGGTCTAGCGGGGAACACCGGGGAGCTGTTTTTT,CASGLVRGLAGNTGELFF
TRBJ2-2,TRBV20-1,.,TRBD2,TGCAGTGCGCCCGACCCGGGACTACCCAACACCGGGGAGCTGTTTTTT,CSAPDPGLPNTGELFF
TRBJ2-7,TRBV2,.,.,TGTGCCAGCAGTTTTATCAACTCCTACGAGCAGTACTTC,CASSFINSYEQYF
TRBJ2-5,TRBV29-1,.,TRBD1,TGCAGTTTAGGACAGGGGGAAGAGACCCAGTACTTC,CSLGQGEETQYF
TRBJ2-3,TRBV6-5,.,TRBD2,TGTGCCATCAGCTTAGCGGGGGGCCCCACAGATACGCAGTATTTT,CAISLAGGPTDTQYF